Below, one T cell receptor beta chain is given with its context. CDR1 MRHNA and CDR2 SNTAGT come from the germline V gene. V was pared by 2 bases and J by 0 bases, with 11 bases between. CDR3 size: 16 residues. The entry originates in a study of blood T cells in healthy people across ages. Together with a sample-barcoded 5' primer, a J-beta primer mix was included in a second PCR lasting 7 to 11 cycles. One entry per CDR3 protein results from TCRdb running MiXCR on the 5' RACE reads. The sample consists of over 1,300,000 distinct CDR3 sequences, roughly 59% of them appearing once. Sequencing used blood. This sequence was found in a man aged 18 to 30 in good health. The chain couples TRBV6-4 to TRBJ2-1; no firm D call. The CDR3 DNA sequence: TGTGCCAGCAGTGACGTGCCGACGGCCTCCTACAATGAGCAGTTCTTC. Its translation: CASSDVPTASYNEQFF.